The text below deals with one TCR beta chain. The sample is drawn from a study of blood T cell repertoires in COVID-19. Study summary: The cDNA or gDNA used as material had been derived from T cells, B-cell-depleted T cells, or PBMCs.

The assay was immunoSEQ multiplex PCR, and TCRdb's table has in-frame clones only and misses some. Seen here are 85,000 to 95,000 clones, about 82% observed once, and the top ten hold roughly 25%. Germline loops: CDR1 MDHEN, CDR2 SYDVKM. The CDR3 is 15 residues long. The trim removed 5 bases at V and 5 bases at J, leaving 8 bases unmatched. The chain recombines TRBV28 with TRBJ1-1, with 10 bases lining up with TRBD1. Input material: peripheral blood. This receptor was obtained from a human donor in a cohort sampled during active COVID-19. For the CDR3, the DNA is TGTGCCAGCAGTACTCGACAGGGGGCTCGAACTGAAGCTTTCTTT. This sequence encodes CASSTRQGARTEAFF. Complete variable domain (other parts from reference TRBV28 and TRBJ1-1): DVKVTQSSRYLVKRTGEKVFLECVQDMDHENMFWYRQDPGLGLRLIYFSYDVKMKEKGDIPEGYSVSREKKERFSLILESASTNQTSMYLCASSTRQGARTEAFFGQGTRLTVV.